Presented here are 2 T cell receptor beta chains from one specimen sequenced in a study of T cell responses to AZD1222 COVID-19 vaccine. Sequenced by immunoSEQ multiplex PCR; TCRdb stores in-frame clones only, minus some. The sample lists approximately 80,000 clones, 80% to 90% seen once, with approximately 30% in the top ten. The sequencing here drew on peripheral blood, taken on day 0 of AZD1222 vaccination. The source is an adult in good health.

The CDR3 DNA reads as TGTGCCAGCAGTGTGGAAGGGGAGACCTACGAGCAGTACTTC. The encoded protein is CASSVEGETYEQYF. This chain links TRBV2 with TRBJ2-7, with D possibly being TRBD1 or TRBD2 (5 bases each). The germline V gene encodes CDR1 SNHLY and CDR2 FYNNEI. Trimming took off 4 bases at V and 2 bases at J, with 12 bases between the two ends. The CDR3 spans 14 residues.

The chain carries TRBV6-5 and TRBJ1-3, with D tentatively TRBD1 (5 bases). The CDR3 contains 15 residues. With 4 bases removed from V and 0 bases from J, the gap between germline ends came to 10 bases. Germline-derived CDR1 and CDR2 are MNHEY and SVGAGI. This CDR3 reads CASSFTGFSGNTIYF. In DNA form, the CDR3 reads TGTGCCAGCAGTTTCACAGGCTTCTCTGGAAACACCATATATTTT.